This TCR beta chain was observed in a study of radiation and T cells in renal cell carcinoma (dated by TCRdb to the early 2020s). Some background on the complete study: The samples were drawn from a clinical trial, where primary renal cell carcinomas were treated with 15 Gy of stereotactic body radiation therapy and then removed by nephrectomy 4 weeks afterward. In total, approximately 53 samples underwent TCR beta sequencing: roughly 26 tumors plus 27 peripheral blood samples. Across all 50 or so samples, several million unique CDR3 nucleotide sequences, encoding 2 million to 3 million unique CDR3 amino acid sequences, were identified. What the work shows at the level of the full study, not this receptor alone: An increase in top tumor clonotypes in blood was observed from baseline to 2 weeks post-radiation, followed by contraction by 4 weeks, which was taken to suggest transient expansion of tumor-resident clones. Dynamics of the blood repertoire were not tracked past 4 weeks after treatment. Because no pretreatment tumor biopsies were available, whether clonotypes were present in the tumor at baseline could not be determined. The single-armed trial design could not address effects of radiation dose or scheduling on the TCR repertoire.

The time point tag for this specimen amounts to: blood 2 weeks post-SBRT. What this sample's treatment or condition label stands for: 15 Gy SBRT to primary tumor, nephrectomy 4 weeks later. To track tumor-enriched clonotypes, serial peripheral blood was sampled from radiation-treated patients at baseline and at 2 weeks and 4 weeks after SBRT. Renal cell carcinoma with clear cell pathology was present in all patients. The QIAamp DNA Blood Mini Kit (Qiagen) was used to prepare genomic DNA for TCR sequencing. The analyses included just those samples that passed every quality control check. TCR beta libraries were generated from genomic DNA with the immunoSEQ kit, following the manufacturer's recommendations. To prepare libraries, a first multiplex PCR with proprietary primers was run, followed by a second PCR that added unique barcodes, and a bead cleanup was done after each round. Each sample batch included a kit-provided positive control reaction and a negative control reaction. The final libraries were assessed on an Agilent 4200 TapeStation D1000 ScreenTape, pooled by volume, and quantified by qPCR. Sequencing was performed on an Illumina NextSeq500 using a MidOutput 150-cycle cartridge, with 156 Read1 cycles, 15 Index1 cycles, and the kit custom primers. The pooled library was loaded at around 1 pM with roughly 20% PhiX control spiked in. The original methods were these. The vendor-processed data were analyzed in R, and a clonotype was defined as all T cells that share the same CDR3 nucleotide sequence. In the clone abundance analyses, frequencies in each sample were normalized to that sample's 10,000 most abundant clones. Public T cell clones, which averaged fewer than five per sample, were removed prior to analysis. An abundance difference of at least 32-fold between compartments was the criterion for calling clonotypes tumor-enriched or baseline blood-enriched. A beta-binomial differential abundance model was used to identify clonotypes that were expanded or contracted between blood time points. The Baroni-Urbani and Buser coefficient was used to measure tumor-blood repertoire similarity, and groups were compared with two-tailed Wilcoxon tests in R. TCRdb mirrors the immuneACCESS table, restricted to in-frame sequences. Some clones are absent from its copies; in checked studies, under half trace to an unresolved V gene, and the reason for the others is unknown. That table furnishes V, J and clone size, whereas the DNA furnished D and trimming. The table for this sample lists over 55,000 clones; around 77% of them were counted only once. The ten largest clonotypes hold over 6% of the sample.

A distance of 5 bases separates the germline ends of V and J, which lose 5 bases and 0 bases respectively. The germline V gene (reference sequence) yields SGHNT for CDR1 and YYREEE for CDR2. CDR3 length: 12 amino acids, cysteine to phenylalanine. CDR3 DNA only is kept here, 36 bases in frame from base 1. Note on this clone: Its antigen is still unknown. Base qualities are not at hand, and no much larger clone is one base apart.

The input for sequencing was blood, taken from a patient whose treatment included radiotherapy and nephrectomy. The source is a man aged 60 to 75 with renal cell carcinoma. The sequence links TRBV5-4 to TRBJ1-1; the D gene remains uncertain. For the CDR3, the sequence is CASRGLNTEAFF. The DNA sequence follows: TGTGCCAGCAGAGGGCTGAACACTGAAGCTTTCTTT.